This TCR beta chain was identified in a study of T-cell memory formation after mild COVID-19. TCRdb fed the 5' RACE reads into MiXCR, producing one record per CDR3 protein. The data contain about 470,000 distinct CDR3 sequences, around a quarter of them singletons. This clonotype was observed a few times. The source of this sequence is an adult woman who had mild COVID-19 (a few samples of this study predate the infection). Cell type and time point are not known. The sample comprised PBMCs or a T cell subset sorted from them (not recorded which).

The CDR3 region is CASSLGGPGPQYF. In DNA form, the CDR3 reads TGTGCCAGCAGCTTGGGGGGTCCCGGGCCCCAGTACTTC. V gene TRBV7-2 combines with J gene TRBJ2-5; the D gene is possibly TRBD2 (6 bases). Germline loops: CDR1 SGHTA, CDR2 FQGNSA. The CDR3 runs to 13 residues. The ends were cut back, 3 bases at V and 9 bases at J, with 14 bases in the middle.